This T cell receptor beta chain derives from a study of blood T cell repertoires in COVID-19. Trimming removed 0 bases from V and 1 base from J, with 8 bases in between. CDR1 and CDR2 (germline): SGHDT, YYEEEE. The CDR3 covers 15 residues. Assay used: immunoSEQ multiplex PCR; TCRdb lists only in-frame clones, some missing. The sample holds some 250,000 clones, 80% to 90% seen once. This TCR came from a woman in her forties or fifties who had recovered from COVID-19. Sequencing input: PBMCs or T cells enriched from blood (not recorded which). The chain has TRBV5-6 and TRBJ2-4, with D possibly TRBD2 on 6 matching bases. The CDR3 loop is CASSLVRGAKNIQYF. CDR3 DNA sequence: TGTGCCAGCAGCTTGGTCCGGGGGGCCAAAAACATTCAGTACTTC.